The 29 T cell receptor beta chains presented below share a single source sample, sequenced in a study of cytomegalovirus exposure and HLA in healthy donors. The study ran its PCR with 60 Vbeta and 13 Jbeta primers. Libraries were prepared by immunoSEQ multiplex PCR; TCRdb keeps only in-frame clonotypes and omits some of them. The sample consists of some 90,000 clones, around 76% of them appearing once. The sample consisted of PBMCs. These receptors were taken from a man aged 25 to 40 in good health and CMV-seronegative.

The V gene is TRBV12-2, the J gene TRBJ2-6; the tabulated D call, TRBD1, remains unverified against the DNA. TRBV12-2 is an annotated pseudogene. This CDR3 contains 20 residues. The CDR3 nucleotides read TGTGCAAGTCGCCCTCAAAGAACAGAAAGGGGCCCCTCTGGGGCCAACGTCCTGACTTTC. Protein: CASRPQRTERGPSGANVLTF.

The chain employs TRBV5-1 and TRBJ2-7, with TRBD1 matching 7 bases. CDR1 is SGHRS, CDR2 YFSETQ, per germline. J lost 2 bases, V lost 1 base, and 3 bases had no gene match. This CDR3 is 14 amino acids long. Here the CDR3 DNA reads TGCGCCAGCAGCTTGTATACAGGGGCCTACGAGCAGTACGTC. Translated, it gives CASSLYTGAYEQYV.

The genes are TRBV10-3 and TRBJ1-1, with D unclear. V dropped 10 bases and J dropped 1 base, with 7 bases sitting between them. Looked up from germline, CDR1 is ENHRY and CDR2 is SYGVKD. The CDR3 length is 11 residues. CDR3 sequence reads: CATNTNTEAFF. The CDR3 nucleotides are TGTGCCACCAACACGAACACTGAAGCTTTCTTT.

V usage is TRBV14 and J usage is TRBJ2-7, with a tentative D call TRBD2 (6 bases). The CDR3 spans 15 residues. Trimming left V 1 base short and J 2 bases short, with 12 bases between. Germline loops: CDR1 SGHDN, CDR2 FVKESK. This CDR3 is CASSQGDFYTYEQYF. CDR3 sequence (DNA): TGTGCCAGCAGCCAAGGGGACTTCTACACCTACGAGCAGTACTTC.

The rearrangement joins TRBV27 to TRBJ2-1; 9 bases are a match to TRBD2. V lost 5 bases to trimming and J lost 7 bases; unmatched junction nucleotides: 12. The CDR3 is 16 amino acids. The germline V gene encodes CDR1 MNHEY and CDR2 SMNVEV (reference sequence). Here the CDR3 DNA reads TGTGCCAGCAGTCCTCTCGGTAGCGGGAGTTTGAATGAGCAGTTCTTC. Amino acids: CASSPLGSGSLNEQFF.

This clone was observed a handful of times. This chain connects TRBV9 to TRBJ2-5, with 7 nucleotides matching TRBD2. In germline, CDR1 is SGDLS, CDR2 YYNGEE. V shed 4 bases and J 2 bases; nucleotides not matched to a gene: 8. The CDR3 contains 15 residues. CDR3 in amino acids: CASSPQRGTQETQYF. In nucleotides, the CDR3 is TGTGCCAGCAGCCCTCAGCGGGGAACACAAGAGACCCAGTACTTC.

The chain carries TRBV13 and TRBJ2-5; 10 bases are a match to TRBD1. Germline V gene lookup returns CDR1 PRHDT and CDR2 FYEKMQ (reference sequence). The CDR3 contains 19 residues. V lost 4 bases, J lost 0 bases, and 14 bases stayed unmatched. The CDR3 bases are TGTGCCAGCAGCTCAGAAGGAGGGGACAGGGGCGACTACCAAGAGACCCAGTACTTC. Its translation is CASSSEGGDRGDYQETQYF.

Only a few counts were recorded for this clone. The chain employs TRBV5-1 and TRBJ1-4, with TRBD1 identical over 9 bases. The CDR3 sequence is 14 residues long. The V segment lost 0 bases and the J segment 8 bases; nucleotides outside the gene matches: 2. CDR1 is SGHRS, CDR2 YFSETQ, per germline. CDR3 in amino acids: CASSLDRGREKLFF. The DNA of the CDR3 is TGCGCCAGCAGCTTGGACAGGGGGCGGGAAAAACTGTTTTTT.

This chain links TRBV7-9 with TRBJ2-1; D is possibly TRBD2 (5 bases). The CDR3 runs to 15 residues. Germline assignment: CDR1 SEHNR and CDR2 FQNEAQ (reference sequence). V lost 3 bases, J lost 7 bases, and 16 bases lay in between. This CDR3 is CASSLLFGVGNEQFF. Here the CDR3 DNA reads TGTGCCAGCAGCTTGCTTTTCGGGGTCGGAAATGAGCAGTTCTTC.

The V and J genes are TRBV7-9 and TRBJ2-2; D remains ambiguous. The V end was cut by 1 base, the J end by 3 bases, with 6 bases between. CDR1 and CDR2 (germline): SEHNR, FQNEAQ (reference sequence). This CDR3 has 14 residues. CDR3 region: CASSLGIDTGELFF. CDR3 nucleotide sequence: TGTGCCAGCAGCTTAGGTATCGACACCGGGGAGCTGTTTTTT.

The V and J genes are TRBV4-2 and TRBJ1-1; 10 bases agree with TRBD1. Per germline, CDR1 LGHNA and CDR2 YNFKEQ. J gave up 3 bases and V 3 bases, and 4 bases lay outside the gene matches. The CDR3 is 15 amino acids. The CDR3 loop reads CASSQAGTGDTEAFF. The CDR3 coding sequence is TGTGCCAGCAGCCAGGCCGGGACAGGGGACACTGAAGCTTTCTTT.

The V call is TRBV5-1, the J call TRBJ2-1, with D tentatively TRBD2 (6 bases). This CDR3 spans 14 amino acids. V lost 8 bases and J lost 5, with 17 bases in between. CDR1 SGHRS and CDR2 YFSETQ come from the germline V gene. The CDR3 DNA reads TGCGCCAGTCGGATCGGGACTCTTAACAATGAGCAGTTCTTC. This sequence encodes CASRIGTLNNEQFF.

The chain recombines TRBV4-1 with TRBJ1-2, with 7 bases that match TRBD1. The CDR3 contains 15 residues. In germline, CDR1 is MGHRA, CDR2 YSYEKL. J lost 4 bases, V lost 0 bases, and 5 bases had no gene match. The CDR3 region has the DNA TGCGCCAGCAGCCAAGATGACGCAGGGGGCTATGGCTACACCTTC. Its protein is CASSQDDAGGYGYTF.

This rearrangement joins TRBV7-9 to TRBJ1-1, with D uncertain. Germline lookup yields CDR1 SEHNR and CDR2 FQNEAQ (reference sequence). The CDR3 totals 15 residues. Trimming removed 0 bases at V and 1 base at J, with 9 bases between. CDR3 region: CASSLAVIANTEAFF. The CDR3 nucleotides read TGTGCCAGCAGCTTAGCGGTCATAGCGAACACTGAAGCTTTCTTT.

The chain is built from TRBV9 and TRBJ1-1; 8 bases are a match to TRBD1. V dropped 0 bases and J dropped 4; count of bases not matched to a gene: 5. The germline gives CDR1 SGDLS, CDR2 YYNGEE. The CDR3 runs 15 residues. The CDR3 here is CASSVGTGYPTEAFF. For the CDR3, the DNA is TGTGCCAGCAGCGTAGGGACAGGGTATCCCACTGAAGCTTTCTTT.

This chain links TRBV14 with TRBJ1-2; D is undetermined. This CDR3 has 14 residues. Germline V gene lookup returns CDR1 SGHDN and CDR2 FVKESK. V lost 4 bases and J 8 bases, leaving 17 bases between the germline ends. The CDR3 DNA follows: TGTGCCAGCAGCCCAAGCCCTCTTAGAGGAGGCTACACCTTC. It is translated as CASSPSPLRGGYTF. The variable domain in full, completed from reference TRBV14 and TRBJ1-2, reads EAGVTQFPSHSVIEKGQTVTLRCDPISGHDNLYWYRRVMGKEIKFLLHFVKESKQDESGMPNNRFLAERTGGTYSTLKVQPAELEDSGVYFCASSPSPLRGGYTFGSGTRLTVV.

This clone was detected once. V gene TRBV29-1 combines with J gene TRBJ2-2; weak D call: TRBD1 (6 bases). The CDR3 totals 16 residues. V lost 6 bases to trimming and J lost 2 bases, with 19 bases between them. Germline V gene data show CDR1 as SQVTM and CDR2 as ANQGSEA. The CDR3 spells CSVKPRDNQNTGELFF. In nucleotides, the CDR3 is TGCAGCGTCAAACCCCGGGACAACCAAAACACCGGGGAGCTGTTTTTT.

V usage is TRBV9 and J usage is TRBJ2-5, with 8 nucleotides matching TRBD1. V gave up 4 bases and J gave up 1 base; unmatched junction bases: 3. The germline gives CDR1 SGDLS, CDR2 YYNGEE. The CDR3 is 14 residues long. CDR3 region: CASSTQGAQETQYF. CDR3 DNA sequence: TGTGCCAGCAGCACCCAGGGGGCCCAAGAGACCCAGTACTTC.

There are a few counts of this clone. The gene calls are TRBV6-5 and TRBJ1-1; TRBD1 might be the D (5 bases). The CDR3 runs 14 residues. The germline gives CDR1 MNHEY, CDR2 SVGAGI. Trimming removed 3 bases at V and 0 bases at J, with 8 bases between. The CDR3 loop reads CASSYQGMNTEAFF. As DNA, the CDR3 is TGTGCCAGCAGTTATCAGGGAATGAACACTGAAGCTTTCTTT.

V gene TRBV5-1 combines with J gene TRBJ2-2, with 7 bases fitting TRBD2. The CDR3 is 15 amino acids. The germline V gene encodes CDR1 SGHRS and CDR2 YFSETQ. Trimming removed 7 bases from V and 1 base from J; junction bases left unmatched: 7. In DNA, the CDR3 is TGCGCCAGCGCACCCGGACTAGTGAACACCGGGGAGCTGTTTTTT. Its protein is CASAPGLVNTGELFF.

This clone was counted between two and nine times. This rearrangement joins TRBV2 to TRBJ2-7; 11 bases are a match to TRBD1. The germline V gene encodes CDR1 SNHLY and CDR2 FYNNEI. The CDR3 is 13 residues long. Germline trimming cut 6 bases from V and 10 bases from J; bases unmatched to any gene: 8. CDR3: CASSLGQGAKQYV. The CDR3 coding sequence is TGTGCCAGCAGCTTAGGACAGGGGGCAAAACAGTACGTC.

This chain links TRBV7-6 with TRBJ2-3, with D unresolved. There are 13 residues in the CDR3. V was shortened by 4 bases and J by 4 bases, with 9 bases between the two germline ends. CDR1 is SGHVS and CDR2 is FNYEAQ in the germline V gene. CDR3 sequence (DNA): TGTGCCAGCAGCTCCGGAGACGCAGATACGCAGTATTTT. Its translation: CASSSGDADTQYF.

The chain employs TRBV11-1 and TRBJ1-2, with TRBD1 matching 9 bases. Germline V lookup: CDR1 SGHAT, CDR2 FQDESV (reference sequence). The V gene end was trimmed by 6 bases and the J gene end by 5 bases; junction bases not matched to a gene: 7. CDR3 length: 14 amino acids. The CDR3 reads CASSQLTGGYGYTF. The DNA for the CDR3 is TGTGCCAGCAGTCAACTGACAGGGGGGTATGGCTACACCTTC.

The chain combines TRBV4-3 with TRBJ1-2; 10 positions match TRBD1. Germline V CDR1 and CDR2: LGHNA, YSLEER. J gave up 2 bases and V 3 bases, and 15 bases lay outside the gene matches. CDR3 size: 19 residues. The CDR3 sequence: CASSQFRGTGASLNYGYTF. Written as DNA, the CDR3 is TGCGCCAGCAGCCAGTTCCGCGGGACAGGGGCAAGTTTAAACTATGGCTACACCTTC.

The chain is built from TRBV9 and TRBJ1-3; D is uncertain. V lost 3 bases to trimming and J lost 0 bases, with 7 bases between them. CDR3 length: 14 amino acids. CDR1 is SGDLS and CDR2 is YYNGEE in the germline V gene. The CDR3 DNA is TGTGCCAGCAGCGGCGACAACTCTGGAAACACCATATATTTT. This encodes CASSGDNSGNTIYF.

The chain joins TRBV19 to TRBJ1-2; D uncertain. The CDR3 extends over 12 amino acids. V dropped 4 bases and J dropped 3 bases, with 6 bases sitting between them. Germline V gene sequence: CDR1 LNHDA, CDR2 SQIVND (reference sequence). CDR3: CASSSPDYGYTF. CDR3 DNA sequence: TGTGCCAGTAGTAGTCCAGACTATGGCTACACCTTC.

The chain recombines TRBV6-6 with TRBJ2-2; 7 bases match TRBD1. V shed 8 bases and J 5 bases; nucleotides not matched to a gene: 5. The length of the CDR3 is 13 residues. Germline V gene data show CDR1 as MNHNY and CDR2 as SVGAGI (reference sequence). Written as DNA, the CDR3 is TGTGCCAGCGCTGACAGGGTTACCGGGGAGCTGTTTTTT. This encodes CASADRVTGELFF.

The chain is built from TRBV14 and TRBJ2-7, with D unclear. The CDR3 consists of 12 residues. CDR1 is SGHDN, CDR2 FVKESK, per germline. With 2 bases removed from V and 6 bases from J, the gap between germline ends came to 8 bases. The CDR3 loop reads CASSQRGGEQYF. The CDR3 region has the DNA TGTGCCAGCAGCCAACGCGGTGGCGAGCAGTACTTC.

The chain is built from TRBV11-3 and TRBJ2-1; 8 positions agree with TRBD1. Looked up from germline, CDR1 is SGHNT and CDR2 is YENEEA. The CDR3 has 15 amino acids. V lost 4 bases and J lost 3; bases outside the gene matches: 5. The CDR3 sequence: CASSSYRGNYNEQFF. The CDR3 nucleotides are TGTGCCAGCAGCTCCTACAGGGGGAACTACAATGAGCAGTTCTTC.